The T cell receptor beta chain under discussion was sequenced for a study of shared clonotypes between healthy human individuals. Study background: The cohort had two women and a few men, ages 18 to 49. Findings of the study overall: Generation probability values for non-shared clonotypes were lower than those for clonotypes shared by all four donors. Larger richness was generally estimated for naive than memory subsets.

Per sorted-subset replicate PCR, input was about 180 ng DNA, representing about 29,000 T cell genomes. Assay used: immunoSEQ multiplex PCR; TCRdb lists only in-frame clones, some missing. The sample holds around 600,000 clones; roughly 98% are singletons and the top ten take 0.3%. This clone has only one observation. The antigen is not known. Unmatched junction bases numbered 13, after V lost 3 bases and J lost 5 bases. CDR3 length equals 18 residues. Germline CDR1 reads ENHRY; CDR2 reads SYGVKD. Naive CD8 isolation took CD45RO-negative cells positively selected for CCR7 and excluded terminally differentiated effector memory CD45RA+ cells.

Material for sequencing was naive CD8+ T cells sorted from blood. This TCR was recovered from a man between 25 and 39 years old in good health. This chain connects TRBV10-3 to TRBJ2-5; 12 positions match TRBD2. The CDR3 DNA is TGTGCCATCAGTGACGTGTCTAGCGGGAGGGTTGAAACGGAGACCCAGTACTTC. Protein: CAISDVSSGRVETETQYF.